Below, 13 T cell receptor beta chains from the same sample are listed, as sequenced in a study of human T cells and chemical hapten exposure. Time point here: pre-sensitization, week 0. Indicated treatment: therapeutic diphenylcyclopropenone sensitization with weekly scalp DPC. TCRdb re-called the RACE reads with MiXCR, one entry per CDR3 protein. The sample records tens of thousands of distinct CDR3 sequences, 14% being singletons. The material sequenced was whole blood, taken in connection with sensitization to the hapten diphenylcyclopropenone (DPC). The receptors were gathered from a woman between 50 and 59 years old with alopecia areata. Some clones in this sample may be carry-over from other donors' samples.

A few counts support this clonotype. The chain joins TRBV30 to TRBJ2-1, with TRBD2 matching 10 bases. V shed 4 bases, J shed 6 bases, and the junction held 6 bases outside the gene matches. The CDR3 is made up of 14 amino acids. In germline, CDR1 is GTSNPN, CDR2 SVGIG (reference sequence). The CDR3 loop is CAWTGGLASNEQFF. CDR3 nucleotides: TGTGCCTGGACGGGGGGACTAGCGAGCAATGAGCAGTTCTTC.

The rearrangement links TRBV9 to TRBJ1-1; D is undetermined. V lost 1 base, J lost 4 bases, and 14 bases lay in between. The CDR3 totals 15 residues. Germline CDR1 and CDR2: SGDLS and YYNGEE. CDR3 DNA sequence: TGTGCCAGCAGCGTAAGACCCAACGCCGCCACTGAAGCTTTCTTT. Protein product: CASSVRPNAATEAFF.

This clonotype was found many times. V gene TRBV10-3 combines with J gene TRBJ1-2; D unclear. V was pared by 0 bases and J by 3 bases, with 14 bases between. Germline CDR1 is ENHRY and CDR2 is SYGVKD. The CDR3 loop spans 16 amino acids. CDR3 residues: CAISESRSKKDYGYTF. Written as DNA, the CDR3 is TGTGCCATCAGTGAGTCGCGGTCGAAGAAGGACTATGGCTACACCTTC.

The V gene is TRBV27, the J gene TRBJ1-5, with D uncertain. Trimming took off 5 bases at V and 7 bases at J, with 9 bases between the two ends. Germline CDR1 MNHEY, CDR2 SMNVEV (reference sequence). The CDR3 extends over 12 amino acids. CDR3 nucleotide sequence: TGTGCCAGCAGTCTGTACGGGCAGCCCCAGCATTTT. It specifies CASSLYGQPQHF.

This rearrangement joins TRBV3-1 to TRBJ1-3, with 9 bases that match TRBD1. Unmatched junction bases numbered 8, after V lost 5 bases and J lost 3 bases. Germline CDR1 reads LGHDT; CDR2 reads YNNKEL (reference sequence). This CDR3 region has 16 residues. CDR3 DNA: TGTGCCAGCAGCACAATACAGGGGGCTCATGGAAACACCATATATTTT. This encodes CASSTIQGAHGNTIYF.

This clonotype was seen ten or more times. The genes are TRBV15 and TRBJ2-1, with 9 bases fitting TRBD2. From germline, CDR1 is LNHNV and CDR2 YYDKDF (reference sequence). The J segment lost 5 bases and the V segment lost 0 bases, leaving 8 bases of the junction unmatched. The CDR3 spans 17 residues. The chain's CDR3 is CATSREFSGRVDNEQFF. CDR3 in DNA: TGTGCCACCAGCAGAGAGTTTAGCGGGAGAGTTGACAATGAGCAGTTCTTC.

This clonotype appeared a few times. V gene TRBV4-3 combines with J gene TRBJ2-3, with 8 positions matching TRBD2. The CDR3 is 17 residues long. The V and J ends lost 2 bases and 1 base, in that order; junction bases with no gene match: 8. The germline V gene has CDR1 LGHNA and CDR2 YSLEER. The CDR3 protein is CASSQWSSGSGTDTQYF. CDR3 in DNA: TGCGCCAGCAGCCAATGGAGCAGCGGGAGTGGCACAGATACGCAGTATTTT.

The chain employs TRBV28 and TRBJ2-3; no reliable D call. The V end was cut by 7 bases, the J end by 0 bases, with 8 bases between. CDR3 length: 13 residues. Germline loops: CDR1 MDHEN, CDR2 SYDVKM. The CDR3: CASTETSTDTQYF. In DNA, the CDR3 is TGTGCCAGCACCGAGACTAGCACAGATACGCAGTATTTT. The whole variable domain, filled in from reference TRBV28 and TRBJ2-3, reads DVKVTQSSRYLVKRTGEKVFLECVQDMDHENMFWYRQDPGLGLRLIYFSYDVKMKEKGDIPEGYSVSREKKERFSLILESASTNQTSMYLCASTETSTDTQYFGPGTRLTVL.

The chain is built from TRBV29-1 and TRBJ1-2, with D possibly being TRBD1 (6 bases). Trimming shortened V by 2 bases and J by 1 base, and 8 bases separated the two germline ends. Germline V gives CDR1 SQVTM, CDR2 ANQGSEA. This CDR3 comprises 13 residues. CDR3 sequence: CSVERTVNYGYTF. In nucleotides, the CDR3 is TGCAGCGTTGAAAGGACAGTTAACTATGGCTACACCTTC.

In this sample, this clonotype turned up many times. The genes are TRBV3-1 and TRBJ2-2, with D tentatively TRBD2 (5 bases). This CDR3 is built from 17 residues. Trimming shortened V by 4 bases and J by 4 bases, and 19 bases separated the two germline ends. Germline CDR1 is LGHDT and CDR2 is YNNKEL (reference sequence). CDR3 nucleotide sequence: TGTGCCAGCAGCCTGTCCGGCCAGGACGGAGGCACCGGGGAGCTGTTTTTT. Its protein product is CASSLSGQDGGTGELFF.

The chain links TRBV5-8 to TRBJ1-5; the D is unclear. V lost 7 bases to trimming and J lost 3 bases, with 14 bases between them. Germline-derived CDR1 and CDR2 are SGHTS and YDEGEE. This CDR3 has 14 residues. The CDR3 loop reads CASALGITNQPQHF. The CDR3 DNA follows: TGTGCCAGCGCCTTGGGGATTACCAATCAGCCCCAGCATTTT.

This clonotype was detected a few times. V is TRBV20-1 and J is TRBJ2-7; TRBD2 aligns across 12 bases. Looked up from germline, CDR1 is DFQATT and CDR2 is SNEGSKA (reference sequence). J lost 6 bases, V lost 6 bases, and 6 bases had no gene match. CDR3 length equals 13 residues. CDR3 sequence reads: CSARLAGAREQYF. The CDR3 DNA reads TGCAGTGCGCGACTAGCGGGAGCTCGCGAGCAGTACTTC.

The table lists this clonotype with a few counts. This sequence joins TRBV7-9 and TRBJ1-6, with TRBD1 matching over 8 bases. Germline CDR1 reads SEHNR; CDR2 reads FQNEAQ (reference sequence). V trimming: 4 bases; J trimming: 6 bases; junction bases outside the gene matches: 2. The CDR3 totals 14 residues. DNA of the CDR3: TGTGCCAGCAGCTCCGACAGGGGTAATTCACCCCTCCACTTT. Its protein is CASSSDRGNSPLHF.